The 18 T cell receptor beta chains below come from one sample, sequenced in a study of blood T cell repertoires in COVID-19. The table came from immunoSEQ multiplex PCR; TCRdb's copy has only in-frame clones and leaves some out. The sample records roughly 160,000 clones, approximately 83% being singletons. The source material was PBMCs or T cells enriched from blood (not recorded which). The source of these receptors is a woman aged 60-75 years who had recovered from COVID-19.

A word on this clone: The identical CDR3 is also encoded by other nucleotide sequences in the sample. The chain combines TRBV2 with TRBJ1-1, with 8 positions matching TRBD1. CDR1 and CDR2 (germline): SNHLY, FYNNEI. The CDR3 consists of 13 residues. With V trimmed by 6 bases and J by 1 base, 1 base remained unmatched. CDR3 nucleotide sequence: TGTGCCAGCAGCGGACAGGGGAACACTGAAGCTTTCTTT. Translating it yields CASSGQGNTEAFF.

V is TRBV7-2 and J is TRBJ1-1; 7 nucleotides match TRBD1. V was pared by 4 bases and J by 0 bases, with 11 bases of the junction left unmatched. The CDR3 runs to 17 residues. In germline, CDR1 is SGHTA, CDR2 FQGNSA. In nucleotides, the CDR3 is TGTGCCAGCAGCTCCCCTAAATTGACAGGGATGAACACTGAAGCTTTCTTT. It codes for CASSSPKLTGMNTEAFF.

The chain carries TRBV10-3 and TRBJ1-1, with D tentatively TRBD1 (6 bases). Germline CDR1 reads ENHRY; CDR2 reads SYGVKD. The CDR3 consists of 17 residues. V gave up 4 bases and J gave up 1 base, with 19 bases separating them. The CDR3 is CAISAGPGRGENTEAFF. In DNA form, the CDR3 reads TGTGCCATCAGTGCGGGGCCCGGGAGGGGGGAGAACACTGAAGCTTTCTTT.

The rearrangement links TRBV2 to TRBJ1-5; TRBD1 might be the D (6 bases). Germline V lookup: CDR1 SNHLY, CDR2 FYNNEI. Trimming shortened V by 8 bases and J by 6 bases, and 14 bases separated the two germline ends. CDR3 length equals 13 residues. The DNA of the CDR3 is TGTGCCAGCTCCCAGGGGCCCCGTCAGCCCCAGCATTTT. Translated: CASSQGPRQPQHF.

To note about this clone: Relative to the germline gene, one junction end is altered; a read error may explain this. The chain combines TRBV2 with TRBJ2-7, with D perhaps matching TRBD2 (6 bases). The CDR3 consists of 13 residues. The germline CDR1 and CDR2 sequences are SNHLY and FYNNEI. CDR3 amino acids: CASTRDSPYEQYF. The CDR3 DNA reads TGTGCCAGTACCCGGGACTCCCCCTATGAGCAGTACTTC.

The rearrangement joins TRBV18 to TRBJ2-7; D might be TRBD1 (6 bases). Germline CDR1 KGHSH, CDR2 LQKENI. Trimming cost V 3 bases and J 6 bases, with 12 bases left between them. This CDR3 comprises 13 residues. CDR3 protein: CASSPDGQREQYF. Here the CDR3 DNA reads TGTGCCAGCTCACCCGATGGACAGCGCGAGCAGTACTTC.

This chain uses TRBV5-1 with TRBJ2-5, with 11 bases lining up with TRBD2. The CDR3 is made up of 17 amino acids. Trimming took 1 base from V and 2 from J; bases not matched to a gene: 7. Germline loops: CDR1 SGHRS, CDR2 YFSETQ. The CDR3 DNA follows: TGCGCCAGCAGCTTGCCCTTAGCGGGGGGGCCGCAAGAGACCCAGTACTTC. Encoded protein: CASSLPLAGGPQETQYF.

The chain employs TRBV19 and TRBJ2-7, with 8 bases that match TRBD1. Germline CDR1 and CDR2: LNHDA and SQIVND (reference sequence). The CDR3 contains 14 residues. Germline trimming cut 4 bases from V and 2 bases from J; bases unmatched to any gene: 4. The CDR3, as DNA: TGTGCCAGTAGTACAGGGGGCGCAGCCTACGAGCAGTACTTC. Translated, it gives CASSTGGAAYEQYF.

This clone was seen a handful of times. The CDR3 loop reads CASSSGQGAASEAFF. CDR3 in DNA: TGCGCCAGCAGCTCGGGACAGGGGGCTGCTTCTGAAGCTTTCTTT. The rearrangement joins TRBV5-1 to TRBJ1-1, with 12 bases identical to TRBD1. The J segment lost 6 bases and the V segment lost 3 bases, leaving 6 bases of the junction unmatched. This CDR3 region has 15 residues. Germline V gives CDR1 SGHRS, CDR2 YFSETQ.

This chain links TRBV15 with TRBJ2-7, with 8 positions matching TRBD1. The CDR3 totals 13 residues. Trimming at V came to 2 bases and at J to 6 bases, leaving 3 bases not matched to a gene. CDR1 is LNHNV and CDR2 is YYDKDF in the germline V gene (reference sequence). CDR3 in amino acids: CATSRLQGAEQYF. In DNA, the CDR3 is TGTGCCACCAGCAGACTGCAGGGGGCCGAGCAGTACTTC. The complete variable domain, with remaining parts taken from reference TRBV15 and TRBJ2-7, reads DAMVIQNPRYQVTQFGKPVTLSCSQTLNHNVMYWYQQKSSQAPKLLFHYYDKDFNNEADTPDNFQSRRPNTSFCFLDIRSPGLGDTAMYLCATSRLQGAEQYFGPGTRLTVT.

V usage is TRBV11-2 and J usage is TRBJ2-1; D is perhaps TRBD1 (5 bases). V lost 1 base and J lost 8, with 9 bases in between. The germline CDR1 and CDR2 sequences are SGHAT and FQNNGV. There are 13 residues in the CDR3. The DNA for the CDR3 is TGTGCCAGCAGCTTAGGTCGACAGTATGAGCAGTTCTTC. Residues: CASSLGRQYEQFF.

This clone was detected only once. The chain couples TRBV4-2 to TRBJ1-1, with D hard to call. Trimming left V 0 bases short and J 9 bases short, with 11 bases between. CDR3 length equals 13 residues. CDR1 and CDR2 from the germline V gene are LGHNA and YNFKEQ. The CDR3 nucleotides read TGTGCCAGCAGCCAAGATCAGATCCAGAAAGCTTTCTTT. This gives the protein CASSQDQIQKAFF.

The CDR3 loop is CASSPPVWSGNTIYF. The CDR3 DNA sequence: TGTGCCAGCAGCCCTCCGGTTTGGTCAGGAAACACCATATATTTT. The chain joins TRBV28 to TRBJ1-3, with unresolved D. CDR1 MDHEN and CDR2 SYDVKM come from the germline V gene. The CDR3 totals 15 residues. V shed 6 bases and J shed 4 bases, with 16 bases lying between them.

The rearrangement links TRBV5-3 to TRBJ1-3, with D possibly TRBD1 on 6 matching bases. TRBV5-3 is sorted into the ORF group, with uncertain function. The CDR3 consists of 15 residues. Trimming cost V 4 bases and J 5 bases, with 16 bases left between them. The CDR3 coding sequence is TGTGCCAGAAGCGTCCCTCCAGGGGAGAGAAACACCATATATTTT. Translation gives CARSVPPGERNTIYF.

The sample holds one count of this clone. The J gene is TRBJ1-1, the V gene TRBV4-2; possibly TRBD1 for D (6 bases). This CDR3 spans 16 amino acids. The germline V and J ends were trimmed by 4 bases and 4 bases, with 19 bases remaining between them. Germline V gives CDR1 LGHNA, CDR2 YNFKEQ. The DNA for the CDR3 is TGTGCCAGCAGCCGCTATACACAGGGTTGGGGCACTGAAGCTTTCTTT. Amino acids: CASSRYTQGWGTEAFF.

This clone was observed a handful of times. The rearrangement joins TRBV7-8 to TRBJ2-7, with TRBD1 matching 8 bases. The germline CDR1 and CDR2 sequences are SGHVS and FQNEAQ. The length of the CDR3 is 15 residues. J was trimmed by 0 bases and V by 5 bases; bases with no gene match: 6. The CDR3 nucleotides are TGTGCCAGCAGCACCCGGACAGGGAGCTCCTACGAGCAGTACTTC. As protein: CASSTRTGSSYEQYF. The full variable domain, rest sourced from reference TRBV7-8 and TRBJ2-7, is GAGVSQSPRYKVAKRGQDVALRCDPISGHVSLFWYQQALGQGPEFLTYFQNEAQLDKSGLPSDRFFAERPEGSVSTLKIQRTQQEDSAVYLCASSTRTGSSYEQYFGPGTRLTVT.

The rearrangement links TRBV10-1 to TRBJ2-1; 9 bases line up with TRBD1. Per germline, CDR1 WNHNN and CDR2 SYGVQD (reference sequence). V shed 7 bases and J 4 bases; nucleotides not matched to a gene: 5. The CDR3 consists of 14 residues. The CDR3 DNA follows: TGCGCCAGCACCTCGGGACAGGGTTACAATGAGCAGTTCTTC. Translated, it gives CASTSGQGYNEQFF.

This chain connects TRBV5-4 to TRBJ1-1, with a tentative D call TRBD1 (6 bases). V lost 5 bases to trimming and J lost 2 bases, with 13 bases between them. The CDR3 spans 14 residues. Germline values: CDR1 SGHNT, CDR2 YYREEE (reference sequence). In nucleotides, the CDR3 is TGTGCCAGCAGAACAGGGATTTTAAACACTGAAGCTTTCTTT. Protein: CASRTGILNTEAFF.